What follows are 27 T cell receptor beta chains derived from one specimen sequenced in a study of CD4 T cell repertoires in COVID-19. Method: immunoSEQ multiplex PCR; TCRdb's copy keeps in-frame clones and lacks some. The sample includes about 75,000 clones, approximately 83% of them seen just once. The sequencing here drew on CD4+ T cells from peripheral blood, taken after recovery from COVID-19. The origin of the receptors is a human donor who had COVID-19.

This chain connects TRBV5-8 to TRBJ2-7, with a possible D match to TRBD1 (6 bases). Germline V gives CDR1 SGHTS, CDR2 YDEGEE. V lost 0 bases to trimming and J lost 2 bases, with 15 bases between them. The CDR3 spans 16 residues. CDR3 nucleotide sequence: TGTGCCAGCAGCTTGGCCGCCGACAGGTCCGCCTACGAGCAGTACTTC. As protein: CASSLAADRSAYEQYF.

The V and J genes are TRBV5-4 and TRBJ2-3; D gene unclear. V lost 4 bases and J 4 bases, leaving 4 bases between the germline ends. Germline CDR1 reads SGHNT; CDR2 reads YYREEE (reference sequence). CDR3 length equals 11 residues. DNA of the CDR3: TGTGCCAGCAGCGCGTCAGATACGCAGTATTTT. Its protein is CASSASDTQYF.

The V and J genes are TRBV6-6 and TRBJ2-7; a weak D match, TRBD2 (5 bases). This CDR3 has 12 amino acids. Trimming left V 2 bases short and J 7 bases short, with 9 bases between. Germline CDR1 reads MNHNY; CDR2 reads SVGAGI (reference sequence). This CDR3 is CASSYLSGEQYF. DNA of the CDR3: TGTGCCAGCAGTTACCTGAGCGGAGAGCAGTACTTC.

This chain connects TRBV5-4 to TRBJ2-3, with D tentatively TRBD2 (7 bases). V lost 2 bases and J 2 bases, leaving 18 bases between the germline ends. The germline CDR1 and CDR2 sequences are SGHNT and YYREEE (reference sequence). The CDR3 totals 17 residues. The CDR3 DNA is TGTGCCAGCAGCTTAATGTTAGGGGGGGGCAACACAGATACGCAGTATTTT. It codes for CASSLMLGGGNTDTQYF.

This rearrangement joins TRBV9 to TRBJ1-1; 7 nucleotides line up with TRBD1. V was clipped by 4 bases and J by 0 bases; unmatched bases: 3. The germline V gene has CDR1 SGDLS and CDR2 YYNGEE. This CDR3 is built from 14 residues. The CDR3 coding sequence is TGTGCCAGCAGCCGACAGGGACTGAACACTGAAGCTTTCTTT. Translated: CASSRQGLNTEAFF.

The chain combines TRBV7-9 with TRBJ2-3, with TRBD2 as a possible D gene (6 bases). Germline loops: CDR1 SEHNR, CDR2 FQNEAQ (reference sequence). This CDR3 has 15 amino acids. Trimming shortened V by 2 bases and J by 1 base, and 10 bases separated the two germline ends. The CDR3 sequence: CASSLLGGGTDTQYF. In DNA, the CDR3 is TGTGCCAGCAGCTTATTGGGCGGGGGCACAGATACGCAGTATTTT.

The chain employs TRBV11-3 and TRBJ2-1; 13 bases match TRBD2. Germline CDR1 reads SGHNT; CDR2 reads YENEEA. The CDR3 contains 19 residues. J was trimmed by 1 base and V by 5 bases; bases with no gene match: 11. CDR3 DNA: TGTGCCAGCAGCCCACGGACTAGCGGGAGTGTCGGTTCCTACAATGAGCAGTTCTTC. This gives the protein CASSPRTSGSVGSYNEQFF.

This chain uses TRBV10-1 with TRBJ1-5; D remains unclear. Germline CDR1 WNHNN, CDR2 SYGVQD (reference sequence). The CDR3 loop spans 13 amino acids. V was pared by 0 bases and J by 6 bases, with 6 bases between. CDR3 in DNA: TGCGCCAGCAGTGAGTCAGGGTTTCAGCCCCAGCATTTT. It is translated as CASSESGFQPQHF.

The V call is TRBV9, the J call TRBJ2-5, with D unresolved. This CDR3 contains 15 residues. Trimming took off 0 bases at V and 1 base at J, with 10 bases between the two ends. Germline V lookup: CDR1 SGDLS, CDR2 YYNGEE. The CDR3 spells CASSVGGFAQETQYF. The CDR3 bases are TGTGCCAGCAGCGTAGGGGGTTTCGCCCAAGAGACCCAGTACTTC.

The rearrangement joins TRBV6-5 to TRBJ1-5; D gene ambiguous. The germline V gene encodes CDR1 MNHEY and CDR2 SVGAGI. The ends were cut back, 7 bases at V and 1 base at J, with 11 bases in the middle. The CDR3 consists of 14 residues. The CDR3 DNA sequence: TGTGCCAGCATACTAGGCCAGAGCAATCAGCCCCAGCATTTT. Its protein product is CASILGQSNQPQHF.

This chain connects TRBV3-1 (or the pseudogene TRBV3-2) to TRBJ1-5, with D unclear. Germline CDR1 LGHDT, CDR2 YNNKEL (reference sequence). V lost 4 bases, J lost 7 bases, and 8 bases lay in between. The length of the CDR3 is 12 residues. The CDR3 protein is CASSLGGQPQHF. The CDR3 DNA is TGTGCCAGCAGCCTCGGCGGGCAGCCCCAGCATTTT.

The chain employs TRBV7-9 and TRBJ2-3; D unresolved. The CDR3 totals 17 residues. Per the germline V gene, CDR1 is SEHNR and CDR2 is FQNEAQ (reference sequence). V lost 4 bases and J 0 bases, leaving 17 bases between the germline ends. The CDR3 reads CASSSPARASSTDTQYF. In nucleotides, the CDR3 is TGTGCCAGCAGCTCCCCCGCCCGGGCCAGTAGCACAGATACGCAGTATTTT. Full variable domain (outside the CDR3, taken from reference TRBV7-9 and TRBJ2-3): DTGVSQNPRHKITKRGQNVTFRCDPISEHNRLYWYRQTLGQGPEFLTYFQNEAQLEKSRLLSDRFSAERPKGSFSTLEIQRTEQGDSAMYLCASSSPARASSTDTQYFGPGTRLTVL.

The chain is built from TRBV11-1 and TRBJ2-7; TRBD1 aligns across 9 bases. The V gene's germline CDR1 is SGHAT and CDR2 FQDESV (reference sequence). The CDR3 spans 14 residues. Unmatched junction bases numbered 2, after V lost 3 bases and J lost 2 bases. The CDR3 sequence: CASSFGTGPYEQYF. DNA of the CDR3: TGTGCCAGCAGCTTCGGGACAGGGCCCTACGAGCAGTACTTC. Together with reference TRBV11-1 and TRBJ2-7, the CDR3 gives the full variable domain: EAEVAQSPRYKITEKSQAVAFWCDPISGHATLYWYRQILGQGPELLVQFQDESVVDDSQLPKDRFSAERLKGVDSTLKIQPAELGDSAMYLCASSFGTGPYEQYFGPGTRLTVT.

The chain couples TRBV9 to TRBJ2-3; D unclear. With 0 bases removed from V and 0 bases from J, the gap between germline ends came to 11 bases. There are 16 residues in the CDR3. Germline assignment: CDR1 SGDLS and CDR2 YYNGEE. The CDR3 region is CASSVGSATSTDTQYF. As DNA, the CDR3 is TGTGCCAGCAGCGTAGGGTCAGCCACTAGCACAGATACGCAGTATTTT.

The chain employs TRBV12-3 or TRBV12-4 and TRBJ1-1; D is undetermined. Trimming shortened V by 6 bases and J by 3 bases, and 11 bases separated the two germline ends. This CDR3 has 13 amino acids. As DNA, the CDR3 is TGTGCCAGCAGCAACCGTCCTGACACTGAAGCTTTCTTT. It translates to CASSNRPDTEAFF.

The chain employs TRBV7-2 and TRBJ2-7; 7 bases map to TRBD2. This CDR3 has 14 amino acids. Trimming removed 6 bases from V and 7 bases from J; junction bases left unmatched: 12. CDR1 and CDR2 (germline): SGHTA, FQGNSA. CDR3 residues: CASRRSRAGGEQYF. The CDR3 bases are TGTGCCAGCAGGAGAAGCCGGGCCGGGGGGGAGCAGTACTTC. Looking up the rest from reference TRBV7-2 and TRBJ2-7 gives the full variable domain: GAGVSQSPSNKVTEKGKDVELRCDPISGHTALYWYRQSLGQGLEFLIYFQGNSAPDKSGLPSDRFSAERTGGSVSTLTIQRTQQEDSAVYLCASRRSRAGGEQYFGPGTRLTVT.

The rearrangement joins TRBV2 to TRBJ1-3; 7 bases match TRBD1. CDR3 length: 17 amino acids. J lost 0 bases, V lost 5 bases, and 10 bases had no gene match. CDR1 is SNHLY, CDR2 FYNNEI, per germline. The CDR3 DNA reads TGTGCCAGCAGTACCGGGACAGCCCAAATCTCTGGAAACACCATATATTTT. Its protein product is CASSTGTAQISGNTIYF.

The gene calls are TRBV19 and TRBJ2-2; no definite D call. Trimming removed 2 bases from V and 7 bases from J, with 5 bases in between. This CDR3 region has 12 residues. CDR1 is LNHDA and CDR2 is SQIVND in the germline V gene (reference sequence). This chain's CDR3 is CASSILGGELFF. The CDR3 nucleotides read TGTGCCAGTAGTATACTCGGCGGGGAGCTGTTTTTT.

The CDR3 DNA is TGTGCCAGCAGTGAAGGGGGACAGGTGATTTATGGCTACACCTTC. Protein sequence: CASSEGGQVIYGYTF. This chain uses TRBV6-1 with TRBJ1-2, with 8 nucleotides matching TRBD1. The CDR3 runs to 15 residues. CDR1 MNHNS and CDR2 SASEGT come from the germline V gene. After removal of 1 base from V and 5 bases from J, the junction contained 6 bases not matched to a gene.

V usage is TRBV7-2 and J usage is TRBJ2-4; D may match TRBD1 or TRBD2 (5 bases each). V gave up 1 base and J gave up 3 bases, with 13 bases separating them. This CDR3 is built from 16 residues. Germline values: CDR1 SGHTA, CDR2 FQGNSA. The CDR3: CASSLGGQGIKNIQYF. The CDR3 DNA reads as TGTGCCAGCAGCTTAGGCGGGCAGGGTATCAAAAACATTCAGTACTTC.

This chain links TRBV7-6 with TRBJ2-3; D is unresolved. Between the trimmed V and J ends, which lost 5 bases and 6 bases, there was a span of 18 bases. In germline, CDR1 is SGHVS, CDR2 FNYEAQ. The CDR3 consists of 15 residues. The CDR3 coding sequence is TGTGCCAGCAGCCCCGGTCACAGTTCCTATGATACGCAGTATTTT. As protein: CASSPGHSSYDTQYF.

The rearrangement links TRBV6-5 to TRBJ1-6, with a tentative D call TRBD1 (6 bases). Deletions cut 6 bases from V and 10 bases from J, with 13 bases between. The CDR3 has 13 residues. Germline lookup yields CDR1 MNHEY and CDR2 SVGAGI. The CDR3 nucleotides read TGTGCCAGCAGCCCAAACAGGGACTCACCCCTCCACTTT. It yields the protein CASSPNRDSPLHF.

The chain employs TRBV5-1 and TRBJ2-3; D is unresolved. Germline lookup yields CDR1 SGHRS and CDR2 YFSETQ. CDR3 length: 14 amino acids. Deletions cut 1 base from V and 2 bases from J, with 8 bases between. The CDR3 loop is CASSLLQPTDTQYF. CDR3 sequence (DNA): TGCGCCAGCAGCTTGTTACAGCCCACAGATACGCAGTATTTT.

This chain joins TRBV5-4 and TRBJ2-3, with 7 bases matching TRBD2. V shed 0 bases and J 4 bases; nucleotides not matched to a gene: 8. CDR3 length equals 16 residues. The germline V gene has CDR1 SGHNT and CDR2 YYREEE (reference sequence). The CDR3 nucleotides are TGTGCCAGCAGCTTGGGGTTGGGCGGGAGCTCAGATACGCAGTATTTT. It translates to CASSLGLGGSSDTQYF.

The genes are TRBV18 and TRBJ1-4, with D possibly being TRBD1 (5 bases). Per germline, CDR1 KGHSH and CDR2 LQKENI. Trimming removed 0 bases from V and 8 bases from J, with 19 bases in between. The CDR3 runs 17 residues. CDR3 DNA: TGTGCCAGCTCACCACCGGTAGGATCCGGGGGGACGGAAAAACTGTTTTTT. Its protein product is CASSPPVGSGGTEKLFF.

V usage is TRBV2 and J usage is TRBJ2-7; tentatively, D is TRBD1 (6 bases). From germline, CDR1 is SNHLY and CDR2 FYNNEI. The CDR3 consists of 14 residues. Trimming removed 1 base at V and 7 bases at J, with 14 bases between. In nucleotides, the CDR3 is TGTGCCAGCAGTGAAGGGGCAGGGGCAGGGGAGCAGTACTTC. Protein product: CASSEGAGAGEQYF.

The chain combines TRBV29-1 with TRBJ2-7; no clear D. The CDR3 has 10 residues. The germline gives CDR1 SQVTM, CDR2 ANQGSEA. Trimming cost V 6 bases and J 2 bases, with 5 bases left between them. The CDR3 DNA reads as TGCAGCGTGCCGACCTACGAGCAGTACTTC. It yields the protein CSVPTYEQYF.